This TCR beta chain was captured in a study of human T cells and chemical hapten exposure. This clonotype appeared a few times. TCRdb called the RACE reads again in MiXCR, with one record for every CDR3 protein. The sample carries 95,000 or so distinct CDR3 sequences, about 11% recorded once. Sample time point: patch test 1, 2 weeks after DPC sensitization. As to treatment: therapeutic diphenylcyclopropenone sensitization with weekly scalp DPC. Patches went on only after blood had been drawn each time. Germline loops: CDR1 SGHRS, CDR2 YFSETQ. Trimming cost V 6 bases and J 2 bases, with 13 bases left between them. The CDR3 loop spans 14 amino acids.

This TCR was recovered from a middle-aged man with alopecia areata. Some clones in this sample may be carry-over from other donors' samples. The source was whole blood, collected in connection with sensitization to the hapten diphenylcyclopropenone (DPC). The V call is TRBV5-1, the J call TRBJ2-3, with D perhaps matching TRBD2 (5 bases). This CDR3 reads CASKSSGLTDTQYF. The CDR3 DNA is TGCGCCAGCAAATCCAGCGGCCTCACAGATACGCAGTATTTT. Full variable domain (rest looked up from reference TRBV5-1 and TRBJ2-3): KAGVTQTPRYLIKTRGQQVTLSCSPISGHRSVSWYQQTPGQGLQFLFEYFSETQRNKGNFPGRFSGRQFSNSRSEMNVSTLELGDSALYLCASKSSGLTDTQYFGPGTRLTVL.